This T cell receptor beta chain is from a study of shared clonotypes between healthy human individuals. It was at deep level that the assay was run. Using immunoSEQ multiplex PCR, the repertoire was profiled, and TCRdb retains in-frame clones only, with some absent. The table shows about 1 million clones, with about 70% occurring only once. Findings and limits, study-wide: Limited genetic and exposure-history diversity came from having few donors. The rarefaction results pointed to incomplete sorted-subset sequencing despite large depth.

This clone turned up a few times. Its cognate antigen is unknown. Germline V gene sequence: CDR1 SGHTA, CDR2 FQGNSA. The CDR3 spans 15 residues. J gave up 5 bases and V 5 bases, and 8 bases lay outside the gene matches. J is TRBJ2-2 and V is TRBV7-2; TRBD1 matches at 7 bases. Specimen: memory CD4+ T cells sorted from blood. Specified subset: CD45RA-negative fraction. The receptor's source is a young man in good health. The CDR3 nucleotides read TGTGCCAGCAGCCCGCGAAGGGGGCTTACCGGGGAGCTGTTTTTT. Its protein is CASSPRRGLTGELFF.